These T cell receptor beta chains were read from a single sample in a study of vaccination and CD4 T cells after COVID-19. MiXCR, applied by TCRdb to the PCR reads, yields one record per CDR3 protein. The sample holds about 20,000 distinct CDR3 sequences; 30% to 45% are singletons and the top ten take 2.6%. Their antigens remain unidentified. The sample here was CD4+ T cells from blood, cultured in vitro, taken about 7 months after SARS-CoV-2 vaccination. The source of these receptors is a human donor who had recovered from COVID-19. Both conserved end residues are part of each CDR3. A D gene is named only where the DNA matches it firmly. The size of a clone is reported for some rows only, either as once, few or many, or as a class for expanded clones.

CASGHGGNEQFF | TGTGCCAGCGGGCATGGGGGCAATGAGCAGTTCTTC | TRBV7-2 | NA | NA | TRBJ2-1
CASSLGGVMNTEAFF | TGTGCCAGCAGTTTGGGGGGGGTGATGAACACTGAAGCTTTCTTT | TRBV28 | NA | once | TRBJ1-1
CASSLSSWWRGSNEQFF | TGTGCCAGCAGTTTATCTTCCTGGTGGCGCGGAAGCAATGAGCAGTTCTTC | TRBV28 | NA | NA | TRBJ2-1
CASSFPGNTIYF | TGTGCCAGCAGCTTTCCGGGAAACACCATATATTTT | TRBV7-8 | NA | NA | TRBJ1-3
CASSPPVTSGSSYEQYF | TGTGCCAGCTCACCACCGGTTACTAGCGGGAGCTCCTACGAGCAGTACTTC | TRBV18 | TRBD2 | NA | TRBJ2-7
CASSVLAGIYEQYF | TGTGCCAGCAGTGTCCTAGCGGGAATCTACGAGCAGTACTTC | TRBV28 | TRBD2 | NA | TRBJ2-7
CASSESLYQETQYF | TGTGCCAGCAGTGAGTCCTTGTACCAAGAGACCCAGTACTTC | TRBV25-1 | NA | NA | TRBJ2-5
CASRTQGGGNGLFF | TGTGCCAGCAGAACCCAGGGAGGAGGCAATGGGTTGTTCTTC | TRBV2 | NA | NA | TRBJ2-1
CASMGFRGYNEQFF | TGTGCCAGCATGGGTTTTCGCGGCTACAATGAGCAGTTCTTC | TRBV6-1 | NA | NA | TRBJ2-1
CASSLSGREFYEQYF | TGTGCCAGCAGCCTTAGCGGGAGGGAATTCTACGAGCAGTACTTC | TRBV6-1 | TRBD2 | NA | TRBJ2-7
CSGTYMGGNYGYTF | TGCAGTGGGACATACATGGGTGGAAACTATGGCTACACCTTC | TRBV20-1 | NA | few | TRBJ1-2
CASSFRGADTGELFF | TGTGCCAGCAGTTTTAGGGGGGCGGACACCGGGGAGCTGTTTTTT | TRBV27 | NA | NA | TRBJ2-2
CSAGQGVYGYTF | TGCAGTGCTGGTCAGGGGGTGTATGGCTACACCTTC | TRBV20-1 | TRBD1 | NA | TRBJ1-2
CASSAPGALGYTF | TGTGCCAGCAGTGCCCCAGGGGCGCTTGGCTACACCTTC | TRBV25-1 | NA | NA | TRBJ1-2
CASSKAPLLAGVVEQYF | TGTGCCAGCAGCAAAGCTCCTCTACTAGCGGGAGTTGTAGAGCAGTACTTC | TRBV21-1 | NA | NA | TRBJ2-7
CASSPIQGVGTEAFF | TGTGCCAGTAGTCCTATACAGGGAGTAGGCACTGAAGCTTTCTTT | TRBV19 | NA | few | TRBJ1-1
CSAGLAGGRRSSYNEQFF | TGCAGTGCCGGACTAGCGGGGGGGAGGCGCAGCTCCTACAATGAGCAGTTCTTC | TRBV20-1 | TRBD2 | NA | TRBJ2-1
CASNRGAHYGYTF | TGTGCCAGCAATAGGGGCGCCCACTATGGCTACACCTTC | TRBV6-1 | NA | NA | TRBJ1-2
CASSLPGGGLETQYF | TGTGCCAGCAGTCTCCCCGGGGGGGGCTTGGAGACCCAGTACTTC | TRBV28 | TRBD2 | NA | TRBJ2-5
CASSQNQPQHF | TGTGCCAGCAGTCAAAATCAGCCCCAGCATTTT | TRBV12-3/TRBV12-4 | NA | NA | TRBJ1-5
CASMGLAGGSYNEQFF | TGTGCCAGTATGGGACTAGCGGGAGGTTCCTACAATGAGCAGTTCTTC | TRBV19 | TRBD2 | NA | TRBJ2-1
CASSLNGMGYEQYF | TGTGCCAGCAGTTTGAATGGTATGGGGTACGAGCAGTACTTC | TRBV12-3/TRBV12-4 | NA | NA | TRBJ2-7
CSARKTFSGNTIYF | TGCAGTGCTAGAAAGACCTTCTCTGGAAACACCATATATTTT | TRBV20-1 | NA | few | TRBJ1-3
CSVEDPNRETQYF | TGCAGCGTTGAAGATCCCAATCGAGAGACCCAGTACTTC | TRBV29-1 | NA | NA | TRBJ2-5
CASTPARSYNEQFF | TGTGCCAGCACCCCAGCCCGCTCCTACAATGAGCAGTTCTTC | TRBV2 | NA | few | TRBJ2-1
CASSLSSGAQYEQYF | TGTGCCAGCAGCTTAAGCTCTGGGGCTCAATACGAGCAGTACTTC | TRBV7-3 | NA | NA | TRBJ2-7
CAISDSLLGRNTEAFF | TGTGCCATCAGTGACAGTCTTTTAGGCAGGAACACTGAAGCTTTCTTT | TRBV10-3 | NA | NA | TRBJ1-1
CASSRGGLHGYTF | TGTGCCAGCAGTAGGGGTGGGCTTCATGGCTACACCTTC | TRBV28 | NA | NA | TRBJ1-2
CASSNGPDTDTQYF | TGTGCCAGCAGCAACGGACCGGACACAGATACGCAGTATTTT | TRBV6-4 | NA | NA | TRBJ2-3
CSARVSGLSYNEQFF | TGCAGTGCTAGAGTTAGCGGGCTCTCCTACAATGAGCAGTTCTTC | TRBV20-1 | TRBD2 | NA | TRBJ2-1
CSARAVAGAGPNYGYTF | TGCAGTGCTAGAGCGGTAGCCGGGGCAGGGCCTAACTATGGCTACACCTTC | TRBV20-1 | NA | few | TRBJ1-2
CASSVNTGGVSPLHF | TGTGCCAGCAGTGTGAACACAGGGGGAGTTTCACCCCTCCACTTT | TRBV2 | TRBD1 | NA | TRBJ1-6
CASSQLLDTQYF | TGCGCCAGCAGCCAGCTGTTAGATACGCAGTATTTT | TRBV4-1 | NA | NA | TRBJ2-3
CASSPRGQAYEQYF | TGTGCCAGTAGTCCCAGGGGGCAGGCCTACGAGCAGTACTTC | TRBV19 | TRBD1 | few | TRBJ2-7
CASSLSPTRAWYF | TGTGCCAGCAGCTTATCCCCTACTAGGGCCTGGTACTTC | TRBV7-2 | NA | few | TRBJ2-5
CRGAGMLSSYNEQFF | TGCAGAGGAGCGGGAATGTTGAGCTCCTACAATGAGCAGTTCTTC | TRBV20-1 | TRBD2 | NA | TRBJ2-1
CASSTPRETQYF | TGTGCCAGCAGTACCCCCCGGGAGACCCAGTACTTC | TRBV6-1 | NA | NA | TRBJ2-5
CATSDSGGPGAKTQYF | TGTGCCACCAGTGACTCCGGGGGCCCGGGCGCGAAGACCCAGTACTTC | TRBV24-1 | NA | NA | TRBJ2-5
CSSEVIAGEDTQYF | TGTTCATCGGAGGTAATAGCGGGAGAGGATACGCAGTATTTT | TRBV30 | TRBD2 | NA | TRBJ2-3
CASSLRVLNEQFF | TGTGCCAGCAGTCTCAGGGTTTTGAATGAGCAGTTCTTC | TRBV27 | NA | few | TRBJ2-1
CASSWGPDRESPLHF | TGTGCCAGCAGTTGGGGCCCGGACAGGGAATCACCCCTCCACTTT | TRBV27 | TRBD1 | NA | TRBJ1-6
CASSLEQAGEWRDYGYTF | TGTGCCAGCAGCTTAGAACAGGCAGGGGAGTGGAGAGACTATGGCTACACCTTC | TRBV7-9 | NA | medium-sized | TRBJ1-2
CASSLGREGDRFNQPQHF | TGTGCCAGCAGCTTAGGCAGGGAGGGGGACAGATTCAATCAGCCCCAGCATTTT | TRBV7-9 | TRBD1 | NA | TRBJ1-5
CATSDSGRANYEQYF | TGTGCCACCAGTGATAGCGGGAGGGCCAACTACGAGCAGTACTTC | TRBV24-1 | TRBD2 | few | TRBJ2-7
CASKLDSNQPQHF | TGTGCCAGTAAATTGGATAGCAATCAGCCCCAGCATTTT | TRBV6-1 | NA | few | TRBJ1-5
CSAHQPSGTNTGELFF | TGCAGTGCCCACCAACCTAGCGGGACGAACACCGGGGAGCTGTTTTTT | TRBV20-1 | TRBD2 | NA | TRBJ2-2
CASRTGGNEQFF | TGTGCCAGCAGGACGGGAGGCAATGAGCAGTTCTTC | TRBV2 | TRBD2 | once | TRBJ2-1
CASRADNQPQHF | TGTGCCAGCCGGGCTGACAATCAGCCCCAGCATTTT | TRBV19 | NA | NA | TRBJ1-5
CASSANRGRVTEAFF | TGTGCCAGCAGTGCCAACAGGGGGCGCGTCACTGAAGCTTTCTTT | TRBV27 | TRBD1 | NA | TRBJ1-1
CSVSRGTGTSGASSYNEQFF | TGCAGTGTCTCCAGGGGTACCGGGACTAGCGGGGCGAGCTCCTACAATGAGCAGTTCTTC | TRBV20-1 | TRBD2 | NA | TRBJ2-1
CSARRGSRSDTQYF | TGCAGTGCTAGGCGTGGGAGTAGGTCAGATACGCAGTATTTT | TRBV20-1 | NA | few | TRBJ2-3
CASRRTSGREYF | TGTGCCAGCAGACGAACTAGCGGGAGGGAGTACTTC | TRBV6-1 | TRBD2 | few | TRBJ2-7
CASSPSPTSGADTQYF | TGCGCCAGCTCCCCCTCCCCTACTAGTGGTGCGGATACGCAGTATTTT | TRBV5-1 | NA | NA | TRBJ2-3
CASSFGWGRAQETQYF | TGTGCCAGCAGCTTCGGATGGGGGAGGGCGCAAGAGACCCAGTACTTC | TRBV11-2 | TRBD2 | NA | TRBJ2-5
CASSKLAGAPYNEQFF | TGTGCCAGCAGCAAATTAGCGGGAGCCCCGTACAATGAGCAGTTCTTC | TRBV21-1 | NA | few | TRBJ2-1